The entry below gives a single TCR beta chain sequence along with its context. Its specificity is not known. This sample was taken from a study of T-cell reconstitution after alpha-beta-depleted transplantation in children. Unique molecular identifiers were built into the TCRbeta library. TCRdb re-analysed the PCR reads in MiXCR, keeping a single row per CDR3 protein. The sample yields about 980,000 distinct CDR3 sequences, 25% to 30% seen once. This CDR3 is 15 amino acids long. The junction had 4 bases not matched to a gene; V was cut back by 3 bases and J by 8 bases. CDR1 and CDR2 from the germline V gene are SNHLY and FYNNEI. Study observations and caveats: Several hundred graft clones that had expanded were reportedly the source of alpha-beta T cells about two months after transplant. Diversity and T-cell counts at one year after transplant derived mostly from new T cells. There were some patients whose high TCRbeta diversity at day 60 came from surviving recipient T cells and thymic progenitors.

Here the sequenced sample was PBMCs, mostly from graft donor cells, taken 360 days after TCRalphabeta/CD19-depleted stem cell transplant. The source is a boy in the first two years of life who had a stem cell transplant for SCID, so the T cells may come from the graft donor. V usage is TRBV2 and J usage is TRBJ2-1; TRBD2 matches at 13 bases. CDR3 sequence: CASSETSGGIDEQFF. CDR3 sequence (DNA): TGTGCCAGCAGTGAGACTAGCGGGGGGATCGATGAGCAGTTCTTC.